This TCR beta chain was captured by sequencing in a study of T cells in Graves' hyperthyroidism and ophthalmopathy. With regard to this clonotype: Antigen: not known.

General study findings and limits: Most expanded thyroid clonotypes above 0.001 also appeared in blood.

RNA transcripts gave rise to amplified TCR beta CDR3 regions. RT-PCR in the first round (using the HTBI primer set) targeted the TCR CDR3. TCRdb used MiXCR to reprocess the multiplex PCR reads, holding one entry per CDR3 protein. This table has approximately 330,000 distinct CDR3 sequences, about 18% appearing once. The TCR comes from a woman aged 45-65 years with Graves' hyperthyroidism. Sequenced input: blood.

The DNA for the CDR3 is TGTGCCAGCAGTTTGGTGGCAACTTTGAACAATCAGCCCCAGCATTTT. Protein product: CASSLVATLNNQPQHF. The chain joins TRBV12-3 or TRBV12-4 to TRBJ1-5; D gene uncertain. The CDR3 extends over 16 amino acids. V was trimmed by 3 bases and J by 3 bases, leaving 15 bases between them.